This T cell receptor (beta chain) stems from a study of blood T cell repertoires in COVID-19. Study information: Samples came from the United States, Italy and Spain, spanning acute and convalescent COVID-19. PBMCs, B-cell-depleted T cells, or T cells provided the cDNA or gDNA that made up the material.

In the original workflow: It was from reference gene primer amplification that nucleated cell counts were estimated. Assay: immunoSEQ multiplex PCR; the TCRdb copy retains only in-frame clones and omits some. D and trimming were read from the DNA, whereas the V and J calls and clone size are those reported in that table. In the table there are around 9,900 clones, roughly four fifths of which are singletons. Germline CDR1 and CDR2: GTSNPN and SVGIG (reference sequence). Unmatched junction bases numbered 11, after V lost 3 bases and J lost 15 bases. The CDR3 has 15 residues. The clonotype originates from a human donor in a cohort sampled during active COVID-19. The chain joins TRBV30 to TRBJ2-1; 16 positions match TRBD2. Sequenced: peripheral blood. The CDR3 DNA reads TGTGCCTGGAGCTCTGGGACTAGCGGGGGGGCCTGGGCGTTCTTC. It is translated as CAWSSGTSGGAWAFF.